These T cell receptor beta chains were read from a single sample in a study of cytomegalovirus exposure and HLA in healthy donors. Sequencing was performed with immunoSEQ multiplex PCR; in TCRdb, only in-frame clones are kept and a portion is missing. The data contain 100,000 to 150,000 clones, over 9.5% of them singletons. The sample was PBMCs. Receptors were obtained from a woman younger than 35 in good health and CMV-seropositive. The CDR3 runs from the conserved cysteine through the conserved F or W. D genes are given only for firm matches. Clone sizes are given selectively: once, few, many, or a class where the clone is expanded.

>14|-|TRBV30|TRBD1|TRBJ2-2
TGTGCCTGGAGTGTGCAGGGGGTGACCGGGGAGCTGTTTTTT
CAWSVQGVTGELFF
>13|-|TRBV15|-|TRBJ1-1
TGTGCCACCAGCAAGACAGGGAACACTGAAGCTTTCTTT
CATSKTGNTEAFF
>16|-|TRBV28|-|TRBJ1-2
TGTGCCACCTCCAGGGGAACAGCTTATTCTAACTATGGCTACACCTTC
CATSRGTAYSNYGYTF
>16|-|TRBV18|TRBD1|TRBJ1-4
TGTGCCAGCTCAGACAGGGGGAGTGCAACTAATGAAAAACTGTTTTTT
CASSDRGSATNEKLFF
>13|-|TRBV11-2|-|TRBJ1-1
TGTGCCAGCAGCAAGACCTCCGGGACTGAAGCTTTCTTT
CASSKTSGTEAFF
>17|-|TRBV7-9|-|TRBJ2-7
TGTGCCAGCAGCCCGCGCGTGGCTAGCGAGACCTCCTACGAGCAGTACTTC
CASSPRVASETSYEQYF
>12|-|TRBV5-1|-|TRBJ2-7
TGCGCCAGCAGCTTGGGGCAGGGCGAGCAGTACTTC
CASSLGQGEQYF
>14|few|TRBV4-2|-|TRBJ1-2
TGTGCCAGCAGCCAAGATCCGGGGAACTATGGCTACACCTTC
CASSQDPGNYGYTF
>19|few|TRBV15|TRBD2|TRBJ2-2
TGTGCCACCAGCAGAGTGACACCGGTGGTAGCGGGAGAGGTCGGGGAGCTGTTTTTT
CATSRVTPVVAGEVGELFF
>18|few|TRBV27|-|TRBJ1-2
TGTGCCAGCAGTCCCCGTGAAGGCTTACCTCTAGCCTTCTATGGCTACACCTTC
CASSPREGLPLAFYGYTF
>12|few|TRBV10-3|TRBD1|TRBJ2-5
TGTGCCAGCAGGGACAGCTTGGAGACCCAGTACTTC
CASRDSLETQYF
>14|-|TRBV27|TRBD1|TRBJ1-5
TGTGCCAGCAGGCGAGGGACAGGCAATCAGCCCCAGCATTTT
CASRRGTGNQPQHF
>13|few|TRBV7-9|-|TRBJ1-1
TGTGCCAGCAGCTTACAGATTTACACTGAAGCTTTCTTT
CASSLQIYTEAFF
>14|few|TRBV5-4|-|TRBJ2-2
TGTGCCAGCAGCTGGGGACAATTAACCGGGGAGCTGTTTTTT
CASSWGQLTGELFF
>18|-|TRBV5-6|-|TRBJ2-7
TGTGCCAGCAGCTTGGGCCGACTACCGCCTACAGCTACCTACGAGCAGTACTTC
CASSLGRLPPTATYEQYF
>14|-|TRBV6-1|-|TRBJ1-1
TGTGCCAGCAGTGAAGAAACAGCGAACACTGAAGCTTTCTTT
CASSEETANTEAFF
>14|-|TRBV7-9|-|TRBJ2-5
TGTGCCAGCAGCCCAGTTTACAGCCAAGAGACCCAGTACTTC
CASSPVYSQETQYF
>13|once|TRBV7-2|-|TRBJ2-3
TGTGCCAGCAGCTCCGGGTCTTTGGATACGCAGTATTTT
CASSSGSLDTQYF
>11|-|TRBV11-2|TRBD2|TRBJ2-1
TGTGCCAGCAGCTGGGGGGGGAAGCAGTTCTTC
CASSWGGKQFF
>19|few|TRBV28|TRBD2|TRBJ2-1
TGTGCCAGCAGTATCCCCAGAGGACGGGGACTAGCGGGAGTCAATGAGCAGTTCTTC
CASSIPRGRGLAGVNEQFF
>15|few|TRBV6-1|-|TRBJ2-7
TGTGCCAGCAGTGAAGGGTCTACGAGCTCCTACGAGCAGTACTTC
CASSEGSTSSYEQYF
>14|-|TRBV7-3|-|TRBJ2-2
TGTGCCAGCAGCTTTGGGGGCGGTCCCGGGGAGCTGTTTTTT
CASSFGGGPGELFF
>15|few|TRBV2|TRBD2|TRBJ2-1
TGTGCCAGCAGTGAACAAGCGGGAATAAAGGATGAGCAGTTCTTC
CASSEQAGIKDEQFF
>14|-|TRBV2|-|TRBJ2-5
TGTGCCTCCCTTCGGGGGGCAATGAGTGAGACCCAGTACTTC
CASLRGAMSETQYF
>16|few|TRBV7-2|-|TRBJ1-2
TGTGCCAGCAGCCCCGGACAGAACCCCAGAAACTATGGCTACACCTTC
CASSPGQNPRNYGYTF
>16|few|TRBV9|-|TRBJ2-3
TGTGCCAGCAGCGTACTTGGGGACATTTTCACAGATACGCAGTATTTT
CASSVLGDIFTDTQYF
>15|few|TRBV4-1|-|TRBJ1-5
TGCGCCAGCAGCCAAGATACGACGCGGTTTCAGCCCCAGCATTTT
CASSQDTTRFQPQHF
>14|few|TRBV2|-|TRBJ1-3
TGTGCCAGCATGGTGGACAGCTCTGGAAACACCATATATTTT
CASMVDSSGNTIYF
>16|-|TRBV7-9|-|TRBJ2-3
TGTGCCAGCAGCTTAGGTTCTAGCGCGTTCACAGATACGCAGTATTTT
CASSLGSSAFTDTQYF
>13|few|TRBV18|-|TRBJ1-5
TGTGCCAGCTCACCCGTTTCCAATCAGCCCCAGCATTTT
CASSPVSNQPQHF
>13|-|TRBV6-5|-|TRBJ2-7
TGTGCCAGCAAAAAAGCGCTATTCTACGAGCAGTACTTC
CASKKALFYEQYF
>14|few|TRBV29-1|TRBD1|TRBJ2-7
TGCAGCTTCTACGGACAGGGATCGACGCCTGAGCAGTACTTC
CSFYGQGSTPEQYF
>11|-|TRBV6-6|-|TRBJ1-1
TGTGCCAGCAGGGCTTACACTGAAGCTTTCTTT
CASRAYTEAFF
>11|-|TRBV28|-|TRBJ2-7
TGTGCCAGCAGTACCTACTACGAGCAGTACTTC
CASSTYYEQYF
>13|-|TRBV30|-|TRBJ1-5
TGTGCCTGGAGTGGCGGGGCACGTCAGCCCCAGCATTTT
CAWSGGARQPQHF
>13|-|TRBV7-9|TRBD1|TRBJ1-1
TGTGCCAGCAGCCCCACGGACAGGGAGGAAGCTTTCTTT
CASSPTDREEAFF
>18|few|TRBV23-1|TRBD1|TRBJ2-1
TGCGCCAGCAGTCAAGACCAGTTGCGAGACAGGGTCAACAATGAGCAGTTCTTC
CASSQDQLRDRVNNEQFF
>15|-|TRBV15|-|TRBJ1-1
TGTGCCACCAGCACCTCCAAGGGCAGGGAGGGTGAAGCTTTCTTT
CATSTSKGREGEAFF
>17|-|TRBV4-1|-|TRBJ1-4
TGCGCCAGCAGCCCTGGCTGGGTGCAGGGGCCACAAGAAAAACTGTTTTTT
CASSPGWVQGPQEKLFF
>13|few|TRBV18|-|TRBJ2-7
TGTGCCAGCTCACCAGGGGCCACTTACGAGCAGTACTTC
CASSPGATYEQYF
>14|-|TRBV10-3|TRBD1|TRBJ1-2
TGTGCCATCAGTGAGTCGGACAGGGGCTATGGCTACACCTTC
CAISESDRGYGYTF
>13|-|TRBV2|-|TRBJ1-2
TGTGCCAGCAGTGTCGGGAGGAACTATGGCTACACCTTC
CASSVGRNYGYTF
>16|-|TRBV18|TRBD1|TRBJ1-5
TGTGCCAGCTCAGTGCAGGGACAGGGGGGAAGGCAGCCCCAGCATTTT
CASSVQGQGGRQPQHF
>15|-|TRBV9|-|TRBJ2-1
TGTGCCAGCAGCCAAGGGGGGGCCTCCTACAATGAGCAGTTCTTC
CASSQGGASYNEQFF
>14|-|TRBV5-1|-|TRBJ2-5
TGCGCCAGCAGCTCAGAGTACCAGGCGGAGACCCAGTACTTC
CASSSEYQAETQYF
>15|few|TRBV4-1|-|TRBJ2-7
TGCGCCAGCAGCCAAGAAGGCAGGGAAGGCCTCGAGCAGTACTTC
CASSQEGREGLEQYF
>15|-|TRBV18|-|TRBJ2-6
TGTGCCAGCTCACCGATAGTCTCTGGGGCCAACGTCCTGACTTTC
CASSPIVSGANVLTF
>18|-|TRBV23-1|TRBD1|TRBJ1-1
TGCGCCAGCAGCATGGGGGACAGGGGTCCCACTATGCACACTGAAGCTTTCTTT
CASSMGDRGPTMHTEAFF
>16|-|TRBV27|TRBD2|TRBJ2-3
TGTGCCAGCGGTTATGTGCTAGCGGGGAGCACAGATACGCAGTATTTT
CASGYVLAGSTDTQYF
>15|-|TRBV4-1|TRBD2|TRBJ2-1
TGCGCCAGCAGCCAAGGAATAGCGGGGTACAATGAGCAGTTCTTC
CASSQGIAGYNEQFF
>12|-|TRBV4-1|TRBD1|TRBJ1-2
TGCGCCAGCAGCCAGACAGGGAACGGCTACACCTTC
CASSQTGNGYTF
>16|-|TRBV13|-|TRBJ1-1
TGTGCCAGCAGCTTAGGAGGCGGGGGGCGGGACACTGAAGCTTTCTTT
CASSLGGGGRDTEAFF
>15|-|TRBV13|-|TRBJ1-1
TGTGCCAGCCATTTCCGGGTGACAGCGAACACTGAAGCTTTCTTT
CASHFRVTANTEAFF
>14|few|TRBV7-9|-|TRBJ2-2
TGTGCCAGTGGCGGGGCGGGATCTGCCGGGGAGCTGTTTTTT
CASGGAGSAGELFF
>14|-|TRBV30|-|TRBJ1-2
TGTGCCTGGAGCTTCGCAGGGGCCACCAATGGCTACACCTTC
CAWSFAGATNGYTF
>17|-|TRBV5-6|TRBD2|TRBJ2-7
TGTGCCAGCACCTGGGGAGTAGCGGGAGGGTTCTCCTACGAGCAGTACTTC
CASTWGVAGGFSYEQYF
>17|few|TRBV30|-|TRBJ2-7
TGTGCCTGGAGTGACCCCTACTGGAGTGACCCCTCCCACGAGCAGTACTTC
CAWSDPYWSDPSHEQYF
>13|-|TRBV7-9|-|TRBJ2-1
TGTGCCAGCAGCCTCCCCCCGGGCAATGAGCAGTTCTTC
CASSLPPGNEQFF
>15|-|TRBV7-8|-|TRBJ2-3
TGTGCCAGCAGCTTAGTCACGATAGGCACAGATACGCAGTATTTT
CASSLVTIGTDTQYF
>18|few|TRBV7-6|TRBD2|TRBJ2-3
TGTGCCAGCAGCTTAGGTACGCTAGCGGGGGCCTACACAGATACGCAGTATTTT
CASSLGTLAGAYTDTQYF